These 9 T cell receptor beta chains were sequenced from one sample in a study of shared clonotypes between healthy human individuals. Generated by immunoSEQ multiplex PCR, the TCRdb table keeps only in-frame clones and is missing some. The data contain fewer than 2.5 million clones, 93% of them singletons. Sample: naive CD4+ T cells from PBMCs. The subset denotes: CD45RA+ positively selected. All receptors derive from a man aged 18 to 29 in good health. Some clones in this sample may be carry-over from other donors' samples.

The chain employs TRBV5-5 and TRBJ2-7; D remains unclear. This CDR3 has 14 residues. V lost 6 bases, J lost 2 bases, and 15 bases lay in between. Germline V gene data show CDR1 as SGHKS and CDR2 as YYEKEE (reference sequence). The chain's CDR3 is CASTSLAAPYEQYF. The CDR3, as DNA: TGTGCCAGCACCTCCCTCGCAGCTCCCTACGAGCAGTACTTC. The variable domain in full, completed from reference TRBV5-5 and TRBJ2-7, reads DAGVTQSPTHLIKTRGQQVTLRCSPISGHKSVSWYQQVLGQGPQFIFQYYEKEERGRGNFPDRFSARQFPNYSSELNVNALLLGDSALYLCASTSLAAPYEQYFGPGTRLTVT.

The rearrangement links TRBV11-3 to TRBJ2-1; D may be TRBD1 or TRBD2 (5 bases each). V lost 3 bases, J lost 3 bases, and 18 bases lay in between. The germline V gene encodes CDR1 SGHNT and CDR2 YENEEA. The CDR3 has 17 residues. The CDR3 spells CASSLGSYLGVYNEQFF. The CDR3 DNA follows: TGTGCCAGCAGCTTGGGTTCTTACCTGGGGGTCTACAATGAGCAGTTCTTC.

This clone showed up just once. This sequence joins TRBV7-9 and TRBJ1-2; D may be TRBD1 (5 bases). Trimming cost V 5 bases and J 5 bases, with 12 bases left between them. Per germline, CDR1 SEHNR and CDR2 FQNEAQ (reference sequence). The CDR3 spans 13 residues. CDR3 DNA: TGTGCCAGCAGCCAGATCGGGGGGTATGGCTACACCTTC. Its protein is CASSQIGGYGYTF.

V is TRBV6-6 and J is TRBJ1-5, with 10 nucleotides matching TRBD1. The CDR3 spans 13 residues. Germline V gives CDR1 MNHNY, CDR2 SVGAGI (reference sequence). J gave up 5 bases and V 6 bases, and 1 base lay outside the gene matches. The CDR3 DNA reads TGTGCCAGCAGGGGACAGGGGTATCAGCCCCAGCATTTT. Translating it yields CASRGQGYQPQHF.

CDR3 nucleotide sequence: TGTGCCAGCAGTCTCCTAGCGGGAGGGGGCACCGGGGAGCTGTTTTTT. Translation: CASSLLAGGGTGELFF. This sequence joins TRBV27 and TRBJ2-2, with TRBD2 identical over 12 bases. The CDR3 is made up of 16 amino acids. The germline V gene has CDR1 MNHEY and CDR2 SMNVEV (reference sequence). V shed 5 bases and J 4 bases; nucleotides not matched to a gene: 5.

The chain recombines TRBV30 with TRBJ1-4; 10 bases fit TRBD1. The junction had 15 bases not matched to a gene; V was cut back by 1 base and J by 13 bases. This CDR3 spans 16 amino acids. Germline CDR1 is GTSNPN and CDR2 is SVGIG (reference sequence). The DNA for the CDR3 is TGTGCCTGGAGTGCTTACCTCGACAGGGGGCGACAAGGACTGTTTTTT. Amino acids: CAWSAYLDRGRQGLFF.

The chain has TRBV19 and TRBJ2-7; tentatively, D is TRBD1 (5 bases). CDR3 length: 13 residues. V was clipped by 4 bases and J by 4 bases, with 11 bases between them. Germline V CDR1 and CDR2: LNHDA, SQIVND (reference sequence). Written as DNA, the CDR3 is TGTGCCAGTAGTACGGGCAGGGTGTACGAGCAGTACTTC. Its protein is CASSTGRVYEQYF. The full variable domain, completed using reference TRBV19 and TRBJ2-7, is DGGITQSPKYLFRKEGQNVTLSCEQNLNHDAMYWYRQDPGQGLRLIYYSQIVNDFQKGDIAEGYSVSREKKESFPLTVTSAQKNPTAFYLCASSTGRVYEQYFGPGTRLTVT.

The V call is TRBV7-2, the J call TRBJ1-1; no firm D call. Looked up from germline, CDR1 is SGHTA and CDR2 is FQGNSA. The CDR3 consists of 16 residues. Trimming stripped 1 base from V and 1 base from J, with 13 bases between. For the CDR3, the DNA is TGTGCCAGCAGCTTAGTGGGAGGGTCGGGGAACACTGAAGCTTTCTTT. Protein product: CASSLVGGSGNTEAFF.

As regards this clone: The same CDR3 arises from other DNA sequences in this sample as well. V gene TRBV5-1 combines with J gene TRBJ2-7; TRBD2 matches 8 bases. Per the germline V gene, CDR1 is SGHRS and CDR2 is YFSETQ. The junction had 4 bases not matched to a gene; V was cut back by 3 bases and J by 2 bases. The CDR3 contains 14 residues. For the CDR3, the DNA is TGCGCCAGCAGCTCCCTAGCGGGCGCCTACGAGCAGTACTTC. It yields the protein CASSSLAGAYEQYF.